Detailed here is one TCR beta chain. These data are taken from a study of T-cell memory formation after mild COVID-19. Each CDR3 protein gets one entry after TCRdb re-called the 5' RACE reads with MiXCR. The profile covers 95,000 to 120,000 distinct CDR3 sequences, with about 20% appearing a single time and approximately 40% taken by the ten largest. The sequencing sample was made of PBMCs or a T cell subset sorted from them (not recorded which). The receptor comes from a man younger than 35 who had mild COVID-19 (a few samples of this study predate the infection). Cell type and time point are not known.

The CDR3 DNA is TGCAGTGCTAGAGAAGGGTCGGGAGGCTCCTACGAGCAGTACTTC. Its protein product is CSAREGSGGSYEQYF. The chain uses TRBV20-1 and TRBJ2-7; 7 nucleotides line up with TRBD2. The CDR3 totals 15 residues. From germline, CDR1 is DFQATT and CDR2 SNEGSKA (reference sequence). V lost 0 bases to trimming and J lost 0 bases; unmatched junction nucleotides: 5.